This T cell receptor (beta chain) was sequenced in a study of shared T cell receptors in the human thymus. The CDR3 spans 15 residues. Trimming took 6 bases from V and 1 from J; bases not matched to a gene: 11. Germline V CDR1 and CDR2: SQVTM, ANQGSEA. Data came from immunoSEQ multiplex PCR; TCRdb stores just in-frame clones and leaves some out. This table has around 340,000 clones, 85% to 95% appearing once. The sequence derives from a human donor. Sample: thymocytes. This chain connects TRBV29-1 to TRBJ1-2; 7 bases line up with TRBD1. Here the CDR3 reads CSVRQGGRNNYGYTF. As DNA, the CDR3 is TGCAGCGTCCGACAGGGCGGGAGAAATAACTATGGCTACACCTTC.